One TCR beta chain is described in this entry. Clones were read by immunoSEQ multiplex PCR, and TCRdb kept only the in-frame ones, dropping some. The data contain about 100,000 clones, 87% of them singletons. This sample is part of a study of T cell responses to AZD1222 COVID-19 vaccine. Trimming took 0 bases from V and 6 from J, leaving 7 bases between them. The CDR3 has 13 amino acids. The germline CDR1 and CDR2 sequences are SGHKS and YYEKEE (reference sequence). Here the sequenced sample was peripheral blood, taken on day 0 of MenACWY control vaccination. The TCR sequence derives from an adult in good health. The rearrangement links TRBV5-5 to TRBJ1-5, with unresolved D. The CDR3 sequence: CASSLETFQPQHF. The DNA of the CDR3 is TGTGCCAGCAGCTTGGAAACTTTTCAGCCCCAGCATTTT.